This T cell receptor beta chain emerged from a study of monozygotic twins with cystic fibrosis. The study, taken as a whole, reports: Unrelated CF individuals shared fewer identical clonotypes than monozygotic CF twins. In 13 of 16 pairs, V gene usage was closest to the co-twin's.

The repertoire was sequenced with immunoSEQ multiplex PCR; TCRdb's copy has only in-frame clones and lacks some. This table has tens of thousands of clones, around nine tenths appearing once. Regarding this clone: Its specificity is not known.

Germline V gives CDR1 MNHEY, CDR2 SMNVEV (reference sequence). V lost 7 bases and J 5 bases, leaving 5 bases between the germline ends. The CDR3 sequence is 10 residues long. This sequence was found in a boy younger than 10 with cystic fibrosis. Sequences were obtained from blood. The chain employs TRBV27 and TRBJ2-5; no reliable D call. The CDR3: CASKTETQYF. The CDR3 DNA sequence: TGTGCCAGCAAGACGGAGACCCAGTACTTC.